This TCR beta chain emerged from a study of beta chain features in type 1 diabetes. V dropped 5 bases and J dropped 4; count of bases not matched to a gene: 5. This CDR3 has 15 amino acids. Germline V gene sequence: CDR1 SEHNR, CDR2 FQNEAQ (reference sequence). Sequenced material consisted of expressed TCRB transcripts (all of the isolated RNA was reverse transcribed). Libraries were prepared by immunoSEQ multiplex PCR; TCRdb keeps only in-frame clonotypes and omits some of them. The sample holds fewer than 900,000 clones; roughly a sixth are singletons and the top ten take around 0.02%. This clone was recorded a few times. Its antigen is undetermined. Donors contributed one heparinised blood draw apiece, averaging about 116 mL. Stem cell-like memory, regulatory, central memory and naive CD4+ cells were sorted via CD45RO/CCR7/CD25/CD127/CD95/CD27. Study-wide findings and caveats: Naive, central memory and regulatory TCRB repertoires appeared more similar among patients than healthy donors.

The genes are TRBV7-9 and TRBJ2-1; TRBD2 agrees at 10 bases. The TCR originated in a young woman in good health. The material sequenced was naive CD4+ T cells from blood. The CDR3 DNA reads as TGTGCCAGCAGCCCGACTAGCGGGTTATACAATGAGCAGTTCTTC. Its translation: CASSPTSGLYNEQFF.